This TCR beta chain emerged from a study of shared clonotypes between healthy human individuals (dated by TCRdb to the early 2020s). In the study overall: The cohort included three men and a couple of women between 18 and 49 years of age. For each donor, CD4 naive and CD4 memory were each given three plates, CD8 naive was given two plates, and CD8 memory was given one plate. Blood TCR repertoires of about five healthy adults were deeply sequenced to estimate repertoire size and the extent of clonotype sharing between individuals. Different laboratories and diverse techniques were used to prepare libraries and sequence TCR repertoires, to increase sequencing depth and limit assay-specific biases. Per donor, leukapheresis produced somewhere between about 0.9 and 9.5 billion PBMCs.

Using the deep immunoSEQ assay, TCR CDR3 regions were amplified from genomic DNA by multiplex PCR. Extracted genomic DNA from each cell subset was distributed evenly across all wells of several immunoSEQ 96-well plates, and each plate was treated as a replicate. Each replicate PCR for sorted subsets received roughly 0.2 ug genomic DNA, equal to about 29,000 T cell genomes. Purified libraries were measured with a Qubit 3.0 fluorometer, size-checked on a Bioanalyzer 2100, and measured again with the KAPA Library Quantification kit. Each immunoSEQ 96-well plate was sequenced on its own single-read 150-cycle Illumina NextSeq 550 flow cell. As for the original processing: Because only junctional sequences without quality scores were contained in the immunoSEQ output, filtering matching that applied to full-length reads could not be performed. Sequences were annotated with PyIR, a Python wrapper for IgBLAST v1.9, and V/J genes and CDR3 were assigned using IMGT germline references. Reads were removed for weak V/J assignments (E-value above 1e-6), missing CDR3, stop codons, out-of-frame junctions, or ambiguous translated residues. A V3J clonotype was defined by an identical inferred V gene, J gene, and CDR3 amino acid sequence. Percentage overlap between repertoires was calculated by dividing the number of shared unique clonotypes by the size of the smaller repertoire. Three approaches were used to assess repertoire richness: RTK rarefaction, the Chao1 estimator, and Recon v2.1 estimates of unobserved clonotypes. Generation probabilities for all TCRbeta clonotypes obtained by the gDNA method from four donors were computed using OLGA. TCRdb took this table from immuneACCESS and kept in-frame rearrangements with V and J called. Such tables lack part of the clones; where checked against another copy, unresolved V genes explain under half of the gap, and the rest is unexplained. V and J calls and clone size are as listed in that table; D and trimming were resolved from the DNA. For this sample there are over a million clones; around 78% appear just once. 0.61% of the sample comes from the top ten.

Turning to this clone: The antigen it binds to is not known. No per-base quality is available; no much larger clone lies one base away.

Healthy HIV-negative adults with no recently reported acute infections or vaccinations were included as donors. All donors were Caucasian adults living in Nashville, Tennessee, USA. CD4+ T cells were enriched by magnetic negative selection; naive cells were then positively selected on CD45RA, and the negative fraction formed the memory subset. After blood collection by leukapheresis, PBMCs were isolated using Ficoll-Histopaque density gradient centrifugation and then cryopreserved in the vapor phase of liquid nitrogen. Purity and quantity of every magnetically sorted T cell population were checked by analytical flow cytometry. Genomic DNA was isolated from each sorted fraction and quantified by UV absorbance on a Nanodrop 2000c. The paper's findings and limits, for the study overall: Sharing across a few donors was observed for 5% to 6.5% of naive CD4, 3% to 4% of naive CD8, 2% to 2.5% of memory CD4, and around 0.42% of memory CD8 clonotypes. Based on pairwise subsampling, the degree of clonotype sharing among donors was expected to be affected by sequencing depth. Only blood was sampled, and tissue TCR repertoires likely differ from those in blood. The genetic and exposure-history diversity represented was limited by the small number of donors. Naive subsets generally had larger estimated clonotype richness than memory subsets. Compared with non-shared clonotypes, the clonotypes found in all four sorted-subset donors had higher generation probabilities. Rarefaction of sorted-subset datasets indicated incomplete sequencing despite the large sequencing depth.

The specimen was memory CD4+ T cells from PBMCs. This specimen's cell subset or site label, interpreted: CD45RA-negative fraction. This TCR came from a man between 18 and 35 years old in good health. Some clones in this sample may be carry-over from other donors' samples.

The CDR3 reads as follows: CASSLWGGTRYTEAFF. The nucleotide sequence is given as TGTGCCAGCAGCCTATGGGGCGGTACGAGGTACACTGAAGCTTTCTTT. The chain employs TRBV11-1 and TRBJ1-1; matching of 5 bases hints at TRBD1 as the D gene. Taken from the germline V gene (reference sequence), the CDR1 and CDR2 loops are SGHAT and FQDESV. The CDR3 spans 16 residues, from the cysteine through the phenylalanine. The CDR3 DNA has 48 bases and is translated from base 1. V gives up 5 bases and J gives up 3 bases, and the segment between their germline ends measures 19 bases.